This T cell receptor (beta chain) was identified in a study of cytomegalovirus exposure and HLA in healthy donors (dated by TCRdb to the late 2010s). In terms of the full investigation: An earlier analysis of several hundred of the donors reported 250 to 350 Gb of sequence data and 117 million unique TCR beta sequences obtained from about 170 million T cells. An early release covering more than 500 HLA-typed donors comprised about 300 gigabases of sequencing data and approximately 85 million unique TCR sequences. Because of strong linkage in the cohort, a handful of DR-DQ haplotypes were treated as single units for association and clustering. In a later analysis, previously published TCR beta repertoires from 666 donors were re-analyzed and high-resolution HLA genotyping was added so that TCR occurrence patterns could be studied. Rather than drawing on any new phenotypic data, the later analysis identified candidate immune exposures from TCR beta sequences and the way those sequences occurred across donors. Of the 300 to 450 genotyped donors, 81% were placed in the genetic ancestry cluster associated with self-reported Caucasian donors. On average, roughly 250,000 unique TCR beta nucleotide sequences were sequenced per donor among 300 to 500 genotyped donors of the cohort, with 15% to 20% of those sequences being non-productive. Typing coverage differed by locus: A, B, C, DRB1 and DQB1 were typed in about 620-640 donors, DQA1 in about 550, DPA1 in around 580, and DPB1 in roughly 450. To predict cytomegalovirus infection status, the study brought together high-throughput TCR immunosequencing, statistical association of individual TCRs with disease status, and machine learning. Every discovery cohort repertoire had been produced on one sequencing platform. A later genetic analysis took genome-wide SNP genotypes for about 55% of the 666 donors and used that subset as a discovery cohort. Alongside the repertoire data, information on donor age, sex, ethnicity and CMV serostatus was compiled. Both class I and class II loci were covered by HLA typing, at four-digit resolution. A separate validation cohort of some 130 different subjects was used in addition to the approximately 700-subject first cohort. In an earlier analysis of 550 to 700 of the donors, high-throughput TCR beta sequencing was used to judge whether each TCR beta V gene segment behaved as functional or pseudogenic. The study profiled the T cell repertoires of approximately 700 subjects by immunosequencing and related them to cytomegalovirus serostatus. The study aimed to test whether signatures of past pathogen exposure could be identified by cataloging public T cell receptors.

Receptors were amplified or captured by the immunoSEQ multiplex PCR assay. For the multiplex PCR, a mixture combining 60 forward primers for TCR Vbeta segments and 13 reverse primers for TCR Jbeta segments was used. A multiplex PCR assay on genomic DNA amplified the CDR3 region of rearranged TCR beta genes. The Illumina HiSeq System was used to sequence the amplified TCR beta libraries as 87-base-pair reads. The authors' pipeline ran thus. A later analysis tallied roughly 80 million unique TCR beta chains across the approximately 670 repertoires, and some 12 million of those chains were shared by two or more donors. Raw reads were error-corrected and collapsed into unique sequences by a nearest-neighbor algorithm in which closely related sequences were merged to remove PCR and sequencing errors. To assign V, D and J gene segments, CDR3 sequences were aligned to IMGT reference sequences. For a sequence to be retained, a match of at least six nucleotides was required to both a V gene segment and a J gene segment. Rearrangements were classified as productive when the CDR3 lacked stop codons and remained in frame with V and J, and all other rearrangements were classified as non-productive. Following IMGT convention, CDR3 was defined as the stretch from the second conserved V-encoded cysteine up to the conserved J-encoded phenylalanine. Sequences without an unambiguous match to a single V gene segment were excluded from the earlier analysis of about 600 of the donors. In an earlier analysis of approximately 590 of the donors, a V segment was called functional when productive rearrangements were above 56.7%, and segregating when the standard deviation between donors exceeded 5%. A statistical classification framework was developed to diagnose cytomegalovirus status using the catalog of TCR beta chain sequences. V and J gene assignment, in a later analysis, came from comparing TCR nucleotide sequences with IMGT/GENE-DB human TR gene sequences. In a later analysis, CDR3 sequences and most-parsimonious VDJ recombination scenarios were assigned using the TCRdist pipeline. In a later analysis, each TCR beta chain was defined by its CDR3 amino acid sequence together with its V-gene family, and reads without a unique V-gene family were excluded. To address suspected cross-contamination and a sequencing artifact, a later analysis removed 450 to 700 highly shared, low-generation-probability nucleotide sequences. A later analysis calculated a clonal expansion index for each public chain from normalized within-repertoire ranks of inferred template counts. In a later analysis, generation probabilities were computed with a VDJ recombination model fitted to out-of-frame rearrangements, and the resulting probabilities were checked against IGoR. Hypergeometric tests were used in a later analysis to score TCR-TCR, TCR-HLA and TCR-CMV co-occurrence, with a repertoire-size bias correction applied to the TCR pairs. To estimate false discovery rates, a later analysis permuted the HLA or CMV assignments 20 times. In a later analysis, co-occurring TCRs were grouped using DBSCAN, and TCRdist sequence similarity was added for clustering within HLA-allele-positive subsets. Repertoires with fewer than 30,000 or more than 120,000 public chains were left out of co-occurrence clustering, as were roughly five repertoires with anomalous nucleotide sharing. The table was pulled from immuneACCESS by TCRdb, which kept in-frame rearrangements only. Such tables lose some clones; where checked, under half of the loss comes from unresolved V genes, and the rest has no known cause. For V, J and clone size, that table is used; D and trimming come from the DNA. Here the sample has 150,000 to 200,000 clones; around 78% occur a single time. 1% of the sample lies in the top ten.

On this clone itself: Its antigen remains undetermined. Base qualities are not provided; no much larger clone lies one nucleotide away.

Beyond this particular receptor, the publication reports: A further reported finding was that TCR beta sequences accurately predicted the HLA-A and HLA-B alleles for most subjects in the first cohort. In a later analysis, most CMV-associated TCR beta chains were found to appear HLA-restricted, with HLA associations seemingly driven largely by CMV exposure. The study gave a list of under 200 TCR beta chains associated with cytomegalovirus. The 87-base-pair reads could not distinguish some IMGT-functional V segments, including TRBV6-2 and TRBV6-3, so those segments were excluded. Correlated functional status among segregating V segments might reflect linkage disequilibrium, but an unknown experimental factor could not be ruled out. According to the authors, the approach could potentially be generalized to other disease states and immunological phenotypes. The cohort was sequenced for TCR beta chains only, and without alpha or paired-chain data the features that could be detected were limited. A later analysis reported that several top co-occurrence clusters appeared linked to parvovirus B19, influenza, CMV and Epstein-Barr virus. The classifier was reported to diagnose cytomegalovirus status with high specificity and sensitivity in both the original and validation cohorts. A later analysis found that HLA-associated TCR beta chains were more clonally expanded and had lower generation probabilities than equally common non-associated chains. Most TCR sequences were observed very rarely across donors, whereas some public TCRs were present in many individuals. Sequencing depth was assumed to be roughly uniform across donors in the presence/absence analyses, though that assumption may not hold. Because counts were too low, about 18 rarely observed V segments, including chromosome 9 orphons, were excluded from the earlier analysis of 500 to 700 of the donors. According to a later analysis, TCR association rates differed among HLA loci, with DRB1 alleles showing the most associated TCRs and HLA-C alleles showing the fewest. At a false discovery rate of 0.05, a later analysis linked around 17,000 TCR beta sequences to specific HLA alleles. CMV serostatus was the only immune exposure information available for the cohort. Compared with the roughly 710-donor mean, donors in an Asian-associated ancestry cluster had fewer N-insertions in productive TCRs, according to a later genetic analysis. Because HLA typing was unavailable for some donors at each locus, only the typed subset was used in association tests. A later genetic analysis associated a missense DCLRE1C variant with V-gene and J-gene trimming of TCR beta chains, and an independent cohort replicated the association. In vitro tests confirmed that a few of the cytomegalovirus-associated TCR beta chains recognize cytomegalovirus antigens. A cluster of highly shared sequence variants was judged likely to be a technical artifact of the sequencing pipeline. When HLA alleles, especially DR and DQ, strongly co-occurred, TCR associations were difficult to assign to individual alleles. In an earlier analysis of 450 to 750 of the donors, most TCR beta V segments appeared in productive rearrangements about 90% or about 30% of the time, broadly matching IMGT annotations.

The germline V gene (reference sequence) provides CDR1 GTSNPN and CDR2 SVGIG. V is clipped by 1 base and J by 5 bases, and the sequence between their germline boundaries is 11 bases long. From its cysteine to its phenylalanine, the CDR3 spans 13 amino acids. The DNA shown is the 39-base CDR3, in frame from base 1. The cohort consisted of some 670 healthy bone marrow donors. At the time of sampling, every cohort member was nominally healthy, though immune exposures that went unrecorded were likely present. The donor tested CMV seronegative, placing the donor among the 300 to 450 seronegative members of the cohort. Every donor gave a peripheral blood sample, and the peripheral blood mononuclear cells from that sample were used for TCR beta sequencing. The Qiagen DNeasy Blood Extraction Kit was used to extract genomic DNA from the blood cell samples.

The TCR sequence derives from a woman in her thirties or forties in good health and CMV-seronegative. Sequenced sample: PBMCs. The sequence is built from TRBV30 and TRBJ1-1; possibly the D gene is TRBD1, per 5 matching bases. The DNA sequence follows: TGTGCCTGGAGTGCAGGGATCAGGACTGAAGCTTTCTTT. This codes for CAWSAGIRTEAFF.